This T cell receptor beta chain was found in a study of control samples from healthy donors and cancer patients. Sequencing was performed with immunoSEQ multiplex PCR; in TCRdb, only in-frame clones are kept and a portion is missing. This table holds tens of thousands of clones, 90% to 95% found once. This sequence originates from a man aged 30 to 39 in good health. What was sequenced was blood.

The chain's CDR3 is CATSRSGALEAFF. The DNA of the CDR3 is TGTGCCACCAGTCGGTCAGGGGCTCTTGAAGCTTTCTTT. The rearrangement uses TRBV24-1 and TRBJ1-1; D perhaps matches TRBD1 (6 bases). Trimming removed 6 bases at V and 7 bases at J, with 14 bases between. Germline assignment: CDR1 KGHDR and CDR2 SFDVKD. This CDR3 region has 13 residues.